This passage covers 5 T cell receptor beta chains from one sample sequenced in a study of blood T cell repertoires in COVID-19. Libraries were prepared by immunoSEQ multiplex PCR; TCRdb keeps only in-frame clonotypes and omits some of them. This repertoire shows 240,000 or so clones, more than 75% found once; its top ten account for 0.99%. The sequencing sample was made of peripheral blood. These receptors all stem from a woman aged 40-49 years who had recovered from COVID-19.

V gene TRBV19 combines with J gene TRBJ2-1; 7 positions match TRBD2. Germline V gene lookup returns CDR1 LNHDA and CDR2 SQIVND (reference sequence). After removal of 4 bases from V and 3 bases from J, the junction contained 9 bases not matched to a gene. The CDR3 spans 16 residues. The chain's CDR3 is CASSTNGRPIYNEQFF. CDR3 in DNA: TGTGCCAGTAGTACCAACGGGAGGCCCATCTACAATGAGCAGTTCTTC. The full variable domain, with the rest looked up from reference TRBV19 and TRBJ2-1, is DGGITQSPKYLFRKEGQNVTLSCEQNLNHDAMYWYRQDPGQGLRLIYYSQIVNDFQKGDIAEGYSVSREKKESFPLTVTSAQKNPTAFYLCASSTNGRPIYNEQFFGPGTRLTVL.

The J gene is TRBJ2-1, the V gene TRBV6-6; 9 bases are a match to TRBD1. V shed 5 bases, J shed 1 base, and the junction held 3 bases outside the gene matches. The CDR3 is 15 residues long. CDR1 MNHNY and CDR2 SVGAGI come from the germline V gene (reference sequence). CDR3: CASSEGQGSYNEQFF. CDR3 DNA: TGTGCCAGCAGTGAGGGACAGGGATCCTACAATGAGCAGTTCTTC.

This clone was counted once. This chain connects TRBV27 to TRBJ2-1; 11 bases align to TRBD1. Germline-derived CDR1 and CDR2 are MNHEY and SMNVEV (reference sequence). The V and J ends lost 3 bases and 7 bases, in that order; junction bases with no gene match: 5. There are 15 residues in the CDR3. Here the CDR3 reads CASSFGTGGWNEQFF. CDR3 coding DNA: TGTGCCAGCAGTTTTGGGACAGGGGGGTGGAATGAGCAGTTCTTC.

The chain recombines TRBV10-3 with TRBJ2-1, with 8 bases that match TRBD2. The germline V gene encodes CDR1 ENHRY and CDR2 SYGVKD. Losses at the gene ends were 1 base for V and 2 bases for J; bases not matched to a gene: 7. The CDR3 sequence is 17 residues long. The CDR3 region is CAISELPAGEPYNEQFF. The CDR3 DNA is TGTGCCATCAGTGAGTTACCAGCGGGGGAACCCTACAATGAGCAGTTCTTC.

V and J are TRBV5-6 and TRBJ1-1; D is perhaps TRBD1 (6 bases). The CDR3 has 12 residues. Germline V gene data show CDR1 as SGHDT and CDR2 as YYEEEE. V lost 4 bases, J lost 6 bases, and 10 bases lay in between. The CDR3 DNA is TGTGCCAGCAGCCCTCGGACAGCTGAAGCTTTCTTT. Protein product: CASSPRTAEAFF. Filled out from reference TRBV5-6 and TRBJ1-1, the complete variable domain reads DAGVTQSPTHLIKTRGQQVTLRCSPKSGHDTVSWYQQALGQGPQFIFQYYEEEERQRGNFPDRFSGHQFPNYSSELNVNALLLGDSALYLCASSPRTAEAFFGQGTRLTVV.